This TCR beta chain emerged from a study of T cells after yellow fever vaccination. The V segment lost 5 bases and the J segment 6 bases; nucleotides outside the gene matches: 7. This CDR3 has 15 residues. CDR1 and CDR2 from the germline V gene are SGHTA and FQGNSA. This clonotype was picked up a small number of times. The antigen remains undetermined. TCR cDNA was made by 5'RACE template switching, adding a universal primer site and UMIs. TCRdb re-analysed the 5' RACE reads in MiXCR, keeping a single row per CDR3 protein. The table shows hundreds of thousands of distinct CDR3 sequences, with over 9% occurring only once. Findings of the study overall: Relatively few clonotypes were ones that appeared in both CD4 and CD8 compartments. The study found a weaker secondary response that peaked faster, day 5 versus 15.

The material was PBMCs, obtained on the day of the yellow fever booster vaccination. This sequence joins TRBV7-2 and TRBJ2-7; 13 bases match TRBD2. The TCR comes from a man in his thirties or forties who received the YFV17D yellow fever vaccine. CDR3 residues: CASSTRTSGSLEQYF. CDR3 DNA: TGTGCCAGCAGCACCAGGACTAGCGGGAGTCTCGAGCAGTACTTC.